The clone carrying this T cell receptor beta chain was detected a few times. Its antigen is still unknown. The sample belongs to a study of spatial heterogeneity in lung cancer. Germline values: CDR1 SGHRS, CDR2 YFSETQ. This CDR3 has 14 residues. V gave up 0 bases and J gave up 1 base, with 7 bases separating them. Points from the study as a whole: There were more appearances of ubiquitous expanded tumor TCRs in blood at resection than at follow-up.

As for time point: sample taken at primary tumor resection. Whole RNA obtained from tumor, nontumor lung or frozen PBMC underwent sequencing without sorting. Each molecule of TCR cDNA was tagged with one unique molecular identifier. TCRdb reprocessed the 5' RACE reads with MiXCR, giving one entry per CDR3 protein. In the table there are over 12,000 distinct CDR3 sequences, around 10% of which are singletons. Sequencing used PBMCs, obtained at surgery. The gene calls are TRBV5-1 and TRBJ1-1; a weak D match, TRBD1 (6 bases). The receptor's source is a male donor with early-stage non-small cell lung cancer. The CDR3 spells CASSLADRNTEAFF. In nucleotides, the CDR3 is TGCGCCAGCAGCTTGGCGGACAGGAACACTGAAGCTTTCTTT.